These 3 T cell receptor beta chains originate from one sample sequenced in a study of blood T cells in healthy people across ages. A sample-barcoded 5' primer and a J-beta primer mix were used in a second PCR of about 7 to 12 cycles. TCRdb re-called the 5' RACE reads with MiXCR, one entry per CDR3 protein. Among 700,000 or so distinct CDR3 sequences listed, 35% to 50% were seen once. Sequences were obtained from blood. The receptor source for this set is an older man in good health.

Only a few counts were recorded for this clonotype. V is TRBV19 and J is TRBJ1-2; possibly TRBD1 for D (5 bases). The CDR3 loop spans 13 amino acids. Trimming cost V 2 bases and J 6 bases, with 10 bases left between them. From germline, CDR1 is LNHDA and CDR2 SQIVND (reference sequence). The CDR3 is CASSIQGEDGYTF. As DNA, the CDR3 is TGTGCCAGTAGTATACAGGGAGAAGATGGCTACACCTTC.

A single count supports this clonotype. J is TRBJ1-5 and V is TRBV6-1; a weak D match, TRBD1 (5 bases). Germline V gene lookup returns CDR1 MNHNS and CDR2 SASEGT. V lost 7 bases to trimming and J lost 1 base, with 11 bases between them. The CDR3 has 14 amino acids. The CDR3 region has the DNA TGTGCCAGCAATGCAGGGTTAAGCAATCAGCCCCAGCATTTT. Its translation is CASNAGLSNQPQHF.

Only a few counts were recorded for this clonotype. The chain uses TRBV6-6 and TRBJ1-2; 9 nucleotides line up with TRBD1. Trimming cost V 4 bases and J 0 bases; bases outside gene matches: 6. Germline assignment: CDR1 MNHNY and CDR2 SVGAGI (reference sequence). The CDR3 length is 16 residues. CDR3 sequence (DNA): TGTGCCAGCAGTTCACAGGGGGCAGGAGCTAACTATGGCTACACCTTC. Translating gives CASSSQGAGANYGYTF.